These 2 T cell receptor beta chains share one sample of origin, sequenced in a study of blood T cells in healthy people across ages. The authors ran a second PCR of roughly 6 to 11 cycles using a sample-barcoded 5' primer and a J-beta primer mix. In TCRdb, the 5' RACE reads were re-called with MiXCR into one record per CDR3 protein. Of hundreds of thousands of distinct CDR3 sequences listed, about half are singletons. What was sequenced was blood. The source of these receptors is a man older than 75 in good health.

This clonotype was counted a single time. The chain employs TRBV12-3 or TRBV12-4 and TRBJ2-1; D might be TRBD2 (6 bases). This CDR3 spans 14 amino acids. V shed 1 base and J shed 9 bases, with 13 bases lying between them. In DNA form, the CDR3 reads TGTGCCAGCAGTTTAGGGGACTTAGGCCGTGAGCAGTTCTTC. Translating it yields CASSLGDLGREQFF.

The chain employs TRBV24-1 and TRBJ2-7, with 7 positions matching TRBD2. Germline lookup yields CDR1 KGHDR and CDR2 SFDVKD. J lost 7 bases, V lost 3 bases, and 14 bases had no gene match. CDR3 length equals 16 residues. The CDR3 coding sequence is TGTGCCACCAGTGATCTGCTAGCGGCACCCTACAATGAGCAGTACTTC. It encodes CATSDLLAAPYNEQYF.